The present T cell receptor beta chain was sequenced within a study of beta chain features in type 1 diabetes. Study results and limitations: Shortening that was moderate but significant affected the TCRB CDR3s of Type 1 diabetes patients in all four CD4+ subsets.

Sequenced material consisted of expressed TCRB transcripts (all of the isolated RNA was reverse transcribed). The assay was immunoSEQ multiplex PCR, and TCRdb's table has in-frame clones only and misses some. The table shows about 320,000 clones, with 14% occurring only once. V shed 5 bases and J shed 6 bases, with 14 bases lying between them. Germline V gives CDR1 MNHEY, CDR2 SVGAGI. CDR3 size: 14 residues. Concerning this clone: Its antigen is currently unknown.

The sequenced material came from central memory CD4+ T cells from blood. The rearrangement joins TRBV6-5 to TRBJ1-5, with a possible D match to TRBD1 (6 bases). The receptor's source is a man aged 25 to 40 in good health. CDR3 bases: TGTGCCAGCAGTGAAGGGGCGGGGGCTCAGCCCCAGCATTTT. Amino acids: CASSEGAGAQPQHF.